The clone carrying this T cell receptor beta chain showed up many times. Its antigen is currently unknown. This entry is derived from a study of Graves' ophthalmopathy and Graves' hyperthyroidism. Study outcomes and limitations: Ophthalmopathy versus stable hyperthyroidism: 13-signature model gave around 85% sensitivity, 75% to 82% specificity.

RNA transcripts yielded amplified TCR beta CDR3 regions. Second-round multiplex PCR came after first-round RT-PCR with HTBI primers. TCRdb independently ran MiXCR on the multiplex PCR reads; one entry per CDR3 protein. The sample has hundreds of thousands of distinct CDR3 sequences; about two fifths are singletons. Trimming stripped 1 base from V and 1 base from J, with 10 bases between. The CDR3 is made up of 14 amino acids. In germline, CDR1 is DFQATT, CDR2 SNEGSKA (reference sequence). The chain is built from TRBV20-1 and TRBJ2-5, with D perhaps being TRBD1 or TRBD2 (5 bases each). The source material was peripheral blood. This TCR was sampled from an adult man with Graves' ophthalmopathy. The CDR3 region is CSARGGPFQETQYF. Here the CDR3 DNA reads TGCAGTGCTAGAGGGGGACCATTCCAAGAGACCCAGTACTTC.